This T cell receptor (beta chain) was recorded in a study of technical replicates of blood from a handful of donors. Germline loops: CDR1 MNHNS, CDR2 SASEGT. With 5 bases clipped from V and 14 bases from J, the junction kept 4 bases outside the gene matches. This CDR3 contains 11 residues. Repertoires were generated with immunoSEQ multiplex PCR, while TCRdb's copy carries only in-frame clones and drops some. The sample holds 80,000 or so clones, around 95% seen once. The chain has TRBV6-1 and TRBJ2-1; 9 positions match TRBD1. Sequenced input: T cells isolated from PBMCs. The receptor comes from a human donor in good health. The CDR3 sequence: CASSYGTGKFF. CDR3 DNA: TGTGCCAGCAGTTATGGGACAGGGAAGTTCTTC.